Each of the 24 T cell receptor beta chains below was sequenced from the same sample in a study of OX40 agonist ivuxolimab in advanced cancers. Sequencing used immunoSEQ multiplex PCR; TCRdb keeps in-frame clones, though not all of them. The sample includes approximately 89,000 clones, approximately 91% of them seen just once. The specimen was CD4+ or CD8+ T cells sorted from blood, collected in a trial of the OX40 agonist ivuxolimab. Receptor source: an adult with an advanced solid tumor such as melanoma, head and neck, liver or kidney cancer.

This clone occurred once. The CDR3 loop reads CASSVIEVGANVLTF. CDR3 in DNA: TGTGCCAGCAGTGTTATTGAGGTTGGGGCCAACGTCCTGACTTTC. This chain connects TRBV6-1 to TRBJ2-6; no reliable D call. With 4 bases removed from V and 3 bases from J, the gap between germline ends came to 10 bases. In germline, CDR1 is MNHNS, CDR2 SASEGT. CDR3 size: 15 residues.

The chain combines TRBV19 with TRBJ1-6; TRBD1 is a possible D gene (6 bases). The CDR3 is 15 residues long. CDR1 and CDR2 (germline): LNHDA, SQIVND (reference sequence). V was clipped by 6 bases and J by 2 bases, with 11 bases between them. CDR3 bases: TGTGCCAGTAGCGAAGGGGGGACCTATAATTCACCCCTCCACTTT. This codes for CASSEGGTYNSPLHF.

The chain links TRBV4-3 to TRBJ2-3; no reliable D call. Trimming removed 0 bases from V and 6 bases from J, with 13 bases in between. The CDR3 is made up of 15 amino acids. Germline CDR1 reads LGHNA; CDR2 reads YSLEER. This chain's CDR3 is CASSQDQALGDTQYF. The CDR3 DNA reads TGCGCCAGCAGCCAAGATCAAGCCCTGGGGGATACGCAGTATTTT.

The V and J genes are TRBV6-5 and TRBJ2-5; D might be TRBD2 (5 bases). Trimming shortened V by 5 bases and J by 3 bases, and 16 bases separated the two germline ends. The CDR3 has 15 amino acids. CDR1 and CDR2 (germline): MNHEY, SVGAGI. The CDR3 sequence: CASSPDYGLKETQYF. The CDR3 DNA reads TGTGCCAGCAGTCCCGACTACGGCCTAAAAGAGACCCAGTACTTC.

J is TRBJ2-1 and V is TRBV4-1; D call uncertain. Trimming pared 1 base from V and 9 bases from J, leaving 13 bases between. Germline V gene sequence: CDR1 MGHRA, CDR2 YSYEKL. CDR3 length: 14 residues. CDR3 DNA: TGCGCCAGCAGCCAAGGAGACTCTAGGACTGAGCAGTTCTTC. Translated: CASSQGDSRTEQFF.

V gene TRBV28 combines with J gene TRBJ1-2, with unresolved D. V was clipped by 7 bases and J by 0 bases, with 3 bases between them. Per germline, CDR1 MDHEN and CDR2 SYDVKM. The CDR3 contains 11 residues. The CDR3 here is CASMANYGYTF. The CDR3 bases are TGTGCCAGCATGGCTAACTATGGCTACACCTTC.

V usage is TRBV5-1 and J usage is TRBJ2-1, with 9 bases that match TRBD2. From germline, CDR1 is SGHRS and CDR2 YFSETQ. CDR3 length: 15 amino acids. The V gene end was trimmed by 0 bases and the J gene end by 5 bases; junction bases not matched to a gene: 3. CDR3 DNA sequence: TGCGCCAGCAGCTTGGCTTTAGCGGGAGACAATGAGCAGTTCTTC. It specifies CASSLALAGDNEQFF.

This chain uses TRBV4-1 with TRBJ1-5; D possibly corresponds to TRBD1 (5 bases). V dropped 8 bases and J dropped 9 bases, with 14 bases sitting between them. There are 12 residues in the CDR3. The germline gives CDR1 MGHRA, CDR2 YSYEKL. DNA of the CDR3: TGCGCCAGCGCCTCAGGGCAGGGGCCCCAGCATTTT. Translating gives CASASGQGPQHF.

The chain's CDR3 is CASSRDSGSYNEQFF. As DNA, the CDR3 is TGTGCCAGCAGCCGAGACTCGGGGTCCTACAATGAGCAGTTCTTC. V is TRBV11-2 and J is TRBJ2-1, with D maybe TRBD2 (5 bases). CDR3 size: 15 residues. Trimming left V 5 bases short and J 1 base short, with 12 bases between. Germline V CDR1 and CDR2: SGHAT, FQNNGV.

This chain uses TRBV5-1 with TRBJ1-2, with D tentatively TRBD1 (5 bases). The CDR3 has 17 amino acids. Germline V gene lookup returns CDR1 SGHRS and CDR2 YFSETQ. Deletions cut 1 base from V and 1 base from J, with 17 bases between. For the CDR3, the DNA is TGCGCCAGCAGCTTGTACCCCCCTGACAGCGATAACTATGGCTACACCTTC. It yields the protein CASSLYPPDSDNYGYTF.

The chain is built from TRBV27 and TRBJ2-1, with a possible D match to TRBD1 (5 bases). Deletions cut 5 bases from V and 4 bases from J, with 21 bases between. Germline V lookup: CDR1 MNHEY, CDR2 SMNVEV (reference sequence). The CDR3 is made up of 17 amino acids. The CDR3 protein is CASSPYGRQGRYNEQFF. The CDR3 DNA reads as TGTGCCAGCAGTCCATATGGAAGGCAGGGAAGGTACAATGAGCAGTTCTTC.

The chain couples TRBV14 to TRBJ1-2; possibly TRBD1 for D (6 bases). This CDR3 is built from 16 residues. With 4 bases removed from V and 6 bases from J, the gap between germline ends came to 21 bases. Germline CDR1 and CDR2: SGHDN and FVKESK. As DNA, the CDR3 is TGTGCCAGCAGCCCGGAAGCAGGGGCGGTTTATGATGGCTACACCTTC. Protein: CASSPEAGAVYDGYTF.

The V gene is TRBV27, the J gene TRBJ2-7; 11 nucleotides agree with TRBD1. Trimming removed 4 bases from V and 2 bases from J; junction bases left unmatched: 4. Germline V CDR1 and CDR2: MNHEY, SMNVEV (reference sequence). The CDR3 length is 15 residues. In DNA, the CDR3 is TGTGCCAGCAGTTCCTGGGACAGGGGGACCTACGAGCAGTACTTC. Its protein product is CASSSWDRGTYEQYF.

The gene calls are TRBV18 and TRBJ1-4, with D hard to call. Trimming stripped 2 bases from V and 7 bases from J, with 8 bases between. The CDR3 runs to 13 residues. Per germline, CDR1 KGHSH and CDR2 LQKENI. The CDR3 nucleotides are TGTGCCAGCTCACCATTACGGGGTGAAAAACTGTTTTTT. It yields the protein CASSPLRGEKLFF.

The V gene is TRBV2, the J gene TRBJ2-3; D not resolved. The CDR3 extends over 12 amino acids. Germline CDR1 SNHLY, CDR2 FYNNEI. The V gene lost 1 base and the J gene lost 4 bases, with 3 bases spanning the gap. The CDR3 loop reads CASSEVADTQYF. The CDR3 nucleotides are TGTGCCAGCAGTGAAGTGGCAGATACGCAGTATTTT. Full variable domain (missing parts from reference TRBV2 and TRBJ2-3): EPEVTQTPSHQVTQMGQEVILRCVPISNHLYFYWYRQILGQKVEFLVSFYNNEISEKSEIFDDQFSVERPDGSNFTLKIRSTKLEDSAMYFCASSEVADTQYFGPGTRLTVL.

The chain joins TRBV9 to TRBJ2-2; possibly TRBD1 for D (6 bases). Germline loops: CDR1 SGDLS, CDR2 YYNGEE. The ends were cut back, 0 bases at V and 6 bases at J, with 12 bases in the middle. CDR3 length equals 15 residues. The CDR3 nucleotides are TGTGCCAGCAGCGTAGGGGACAATCTGGCCGGGGAGCTGTTTTTT. It specifies CASSVGDNLAGELFF.

The chain links TRBV5-6 to TRBJ2-3, with TRBD2 matching 10 bases. The CDR3 length is 17 residues. Per germline, CDR1 SGHDT and CDR2 YYEEEE. Trimming removed 0 bases from V and 2 bases from J; junction bases left unmatched: 6. The CDR3, as DNA: TGTGCCAGCAGCTTGGTGGCTAGCGGGGGAGCCACAGATACGCAGTATTTT. Translation gives CASSLVASGGATDTQYF.

J is TRBJ1-4 and V is TRBV10-3; D gene uncertain. The germline V gene encodes CDR1 ENHRY and CDR2 SYGVKD. Trimming removed 0 bases at V and 5 bases at J, with 4 bases between. The CDR3 covers 13 residues. The DNA for the CDR3 is TGTGCCATCAGTGAGTCAGTGAATGAAAAACTGTTTTTT. Translated, it gives CAISESVNEKLFF.

This clone was seen only once. The chain employs TRBV7-2 and TRBJ1-2, with TRBD1 matching over 9 bases. CDR1 and CDR2 (germline): SGHTA, FQGNSA. The CDR3 is made up of 16 amino acids. V trimming: 0 bases; J trimming: 2 bases; junction bases outside the gene matches: 4. CDR3 in DNA: TGTGCCAGCAGCTTAGCTGGGACAGGGTTGAACTATGGCTACACCTTC. Protein sequence: CASSLAGTGLNYGYTF.

This clone was seen only a few times. The V gene is TRBV28, the J gene TRBJ1-5; D may be TRBD1 (5 bases). V lost 4 bases and J 0 bases, leaving 10 bases between the germline ends. The germline CDR1 and CDR2 sequences are MDHEN and SYDVKM. The CDR3 has 15 residues. In DNA, the CDR3 is TGTGCCAGCAGTTCCCGGGGCCTTAGCAATCAGCCCCAGCATTTT. This sequence encodes CASSSRGLSNQPQHF.

The chain links TRBV5-1 to TRBJ2-2; TRBD1 matches at 9 bases. In germline, CDR1 is SGHRS, CDR2 YFSETQ. The CDR3 has 13 amino acids. V shed 7 bases, J shed 7 bases, and the junction held 5 bases outside the gene matches. This CDR3 reads CASQQGAGGELFF. CDR3 nucleotides: TGCGCCAGCCAACAGGGGGCCGGCGGGGAGCTGTTTTTT.

The rearrangement links TRBV30 to TRBJ2-1; 10 positions match TRBD2. The CDR3 extends over 17 amino acids. V dropped 2 bases and J dropped 4; count of bases not matched to a gene: 11. Germline CDR1 is GTSNPN and CDR2 is SVGIG (reference sequence). The CDR3: CAWSSARGLAVYNEQFF. The CDR3 nucleotides read TGTGCCTGGAGTTCGGCTCGAGGACTAGCGGTTTACAATGAGCAGTTCTTC.

The J gene is TRBJ1-2, the V gene TRBV6-5; D gene uncertain. V was clipped by 2 bases and J by 2 bases, with 9 bases between them. There are 14 residues in the CDR3. CDR1 is MNHEY and CDR2 is SVGAGI in the germline V gene. The CDR3 DNA reads TGTGCCAGCAGTTACGCCGCTGTAAACTATGGCTACACCTTC. Its protein product is CASSYAAVNYGYTF.

The DNA of the CDR3 is TGTGCCAGCAGTTCCGGGACAGGGTACTATGGCTACACCTTC. Its protein is CASSSGTGYYGYTF. This chain joins TRBV6-5 and TRBJ1-2; TRBD1 matches at 9 bases. The ends lost 4 bases at V and 3 bases at J; junction bases unmatched: 3. CDR3 size: 14 residues. Germline lookup yields CDR1 MNHEY and CDR2 SVGAGI.